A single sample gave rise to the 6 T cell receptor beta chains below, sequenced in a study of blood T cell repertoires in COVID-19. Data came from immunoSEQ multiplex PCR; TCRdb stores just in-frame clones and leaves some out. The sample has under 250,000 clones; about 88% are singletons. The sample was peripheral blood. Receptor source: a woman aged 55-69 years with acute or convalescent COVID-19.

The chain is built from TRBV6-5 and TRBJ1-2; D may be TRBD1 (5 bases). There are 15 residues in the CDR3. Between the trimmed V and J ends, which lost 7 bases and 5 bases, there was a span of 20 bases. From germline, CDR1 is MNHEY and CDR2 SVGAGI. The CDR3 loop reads CASTKVPGRGYGYTF. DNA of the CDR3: TGTGCCAGCACCAAAGTCCCAGGACGGGGGTATGGCTACACCTTC.

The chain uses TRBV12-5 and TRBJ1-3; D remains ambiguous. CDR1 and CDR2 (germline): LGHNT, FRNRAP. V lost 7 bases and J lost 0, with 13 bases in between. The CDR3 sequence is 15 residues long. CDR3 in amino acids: CASVAETFSGNTIYF. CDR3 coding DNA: TGTGCTAGTGTGGCGGAAACCTTCTCTGGAAACACCATATATTTT.

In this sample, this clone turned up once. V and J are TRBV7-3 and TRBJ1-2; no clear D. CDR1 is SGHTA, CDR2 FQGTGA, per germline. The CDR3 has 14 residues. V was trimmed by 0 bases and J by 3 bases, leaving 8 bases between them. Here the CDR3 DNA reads TGTGCCAGCAGCTTAACGGCACAGCACTATGGCTACACCTTC. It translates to CASSLTAQHYGYTF.

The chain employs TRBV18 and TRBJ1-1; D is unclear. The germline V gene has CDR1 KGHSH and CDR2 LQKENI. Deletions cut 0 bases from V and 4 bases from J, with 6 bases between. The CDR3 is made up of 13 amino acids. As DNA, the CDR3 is TGTGCCAGCTCACCACCGGTGGCCACTGAAGCTTTCTTT. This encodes CASSPPVATEAFF.

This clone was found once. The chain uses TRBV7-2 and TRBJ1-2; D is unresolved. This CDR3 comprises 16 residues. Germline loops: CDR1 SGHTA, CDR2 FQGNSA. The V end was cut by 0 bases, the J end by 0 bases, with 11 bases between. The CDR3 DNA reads TGTGCCAGCAGCTTAGCGCGGTCCCAAGCTAACTATGGCTACACCTTC. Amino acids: CASSLARSQANYGYTF.

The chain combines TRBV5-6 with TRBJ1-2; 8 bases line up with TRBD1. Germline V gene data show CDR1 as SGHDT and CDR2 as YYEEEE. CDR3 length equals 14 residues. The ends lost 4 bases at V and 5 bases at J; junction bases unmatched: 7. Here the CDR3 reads CASSRDRGLYGYTF. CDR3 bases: TGTGCCAGCAGCCGAGACAGGGGCTTATATGGCTACACCTTC.